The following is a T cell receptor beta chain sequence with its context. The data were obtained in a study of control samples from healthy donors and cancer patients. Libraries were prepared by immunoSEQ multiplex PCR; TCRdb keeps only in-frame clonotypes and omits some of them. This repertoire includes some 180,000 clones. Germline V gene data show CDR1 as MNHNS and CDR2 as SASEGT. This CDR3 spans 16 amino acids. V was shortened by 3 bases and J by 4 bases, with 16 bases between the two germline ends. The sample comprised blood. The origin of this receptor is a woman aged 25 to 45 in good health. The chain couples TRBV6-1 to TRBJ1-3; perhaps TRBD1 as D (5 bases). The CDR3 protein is CASSDVIGAGGNTIYF. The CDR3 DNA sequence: TGTGCCAGCAGTGATGTAATCGGGGCAGGGGGAAACACCATATATTTT.